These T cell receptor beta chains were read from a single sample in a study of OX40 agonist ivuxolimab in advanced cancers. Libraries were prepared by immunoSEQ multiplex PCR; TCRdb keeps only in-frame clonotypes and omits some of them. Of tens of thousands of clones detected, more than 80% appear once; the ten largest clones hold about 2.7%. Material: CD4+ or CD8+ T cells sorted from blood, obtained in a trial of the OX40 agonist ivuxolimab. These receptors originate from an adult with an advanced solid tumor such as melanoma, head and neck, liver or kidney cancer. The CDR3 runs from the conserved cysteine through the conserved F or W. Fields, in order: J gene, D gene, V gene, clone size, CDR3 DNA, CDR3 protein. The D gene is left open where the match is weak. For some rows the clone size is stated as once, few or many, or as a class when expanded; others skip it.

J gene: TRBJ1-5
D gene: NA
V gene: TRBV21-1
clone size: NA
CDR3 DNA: TGTGCCAGCACCCCACCAGCCCAGCATTTT
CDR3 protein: CASTPPAQHF

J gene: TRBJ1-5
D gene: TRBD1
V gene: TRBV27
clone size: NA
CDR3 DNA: TGTGCCAGCAGTCCAGCCAACAGGGGGGATCAGCCCCAGCATTTT
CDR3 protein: CASSPANRGDQPQHF

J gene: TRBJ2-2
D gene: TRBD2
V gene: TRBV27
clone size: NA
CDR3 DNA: TGTGCCAGCAGCATACGGGCCTCCACAACTAGCGGGGGGGCCAAAACCGGGGAGCTGTTTTTT
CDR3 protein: CASSIRASTTSGGAKTGELFF

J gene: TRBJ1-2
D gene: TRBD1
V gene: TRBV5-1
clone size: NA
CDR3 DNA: TGCGCCAGCAGGCCTGGTACAGGGGCTGGCTACACCTTC
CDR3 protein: CASRPGTGAGYTF

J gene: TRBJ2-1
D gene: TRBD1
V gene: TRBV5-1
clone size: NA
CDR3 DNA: TGCGCCAGCAGCTTAGGACAGGGTCGTGTCGATGAGCAGTTCTTC
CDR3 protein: CASSLGQGRVDEQFF

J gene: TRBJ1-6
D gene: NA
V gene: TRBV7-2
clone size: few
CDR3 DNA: TGTGCCAGCAGCTTCCTGCCGGATACACAGTCACCCCTCCACTTT
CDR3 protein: CASSFLPDTQSPLHF

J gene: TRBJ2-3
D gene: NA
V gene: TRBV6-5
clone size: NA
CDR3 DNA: TGTGCCAGCAGTGCTGGACAGCTTGACACAGATACGCAGTATTTT
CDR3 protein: CASSAGQLDTDTQYF

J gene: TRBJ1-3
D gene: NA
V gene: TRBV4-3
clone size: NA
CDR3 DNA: TGCGCCAGCAGCCAAGACTGGATTGAAGGAAACACCATATATTTT
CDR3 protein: CASSQDWIEGNTIYF

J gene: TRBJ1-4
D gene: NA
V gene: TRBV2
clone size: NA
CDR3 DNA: TGTGCCACCAAAGTAGCAGTTTTTGAAAAACTGTTTTTT
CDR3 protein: CATKVAVFEKLFF

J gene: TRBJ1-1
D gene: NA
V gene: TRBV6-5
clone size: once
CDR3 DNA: TGTGCCAGCAGTAGGGGGAAGAACACTGAAGCTTTCTTT
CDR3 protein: CASSRGKNTEAFF

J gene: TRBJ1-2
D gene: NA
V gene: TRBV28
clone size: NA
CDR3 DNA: TGTGCCAGTTCGGGTAACTATGGCTACACCTTC
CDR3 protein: CASSGNYGYTF

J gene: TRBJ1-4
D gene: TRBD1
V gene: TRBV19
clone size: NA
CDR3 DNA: TGTGCCAGTGGAAGGGACAGGGGGGCTAATGAAAAACTGTTTTTT
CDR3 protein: CASGRDRGANEKLFF

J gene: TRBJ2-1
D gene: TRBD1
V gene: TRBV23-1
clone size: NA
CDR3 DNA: TGCGCCAGCAGTCAATCGAACTTTGGACAGGGGTACAATGAGCAGTTCTTC
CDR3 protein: CASSQSNFGQGYNEQFF

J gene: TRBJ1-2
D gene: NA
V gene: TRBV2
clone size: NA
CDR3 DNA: TGTGCCAGCTCCGGAATGCAGGGGTATGGCTACACCTTC
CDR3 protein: CASSGMQGYGYTF

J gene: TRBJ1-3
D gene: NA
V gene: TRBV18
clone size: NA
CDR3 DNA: TGTGCCAGCTCACCAGGACAGTTCCTCTCTGGTGGAAACACCATATATTTT
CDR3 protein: CASSPGQFLSGGNTIYF

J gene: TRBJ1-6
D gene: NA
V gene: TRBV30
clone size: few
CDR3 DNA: TGTGCCTGGTCCCAAGGGTCTAATTCACCCCTCCACTTT
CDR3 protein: CAWSQGSNSPLHF

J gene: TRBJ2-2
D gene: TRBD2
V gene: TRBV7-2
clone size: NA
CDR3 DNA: TGTGCCAGCAGCTTATGGCTAGCGGGCCCTAACACCGGGGAGCTGTTTTTT
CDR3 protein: CASSLWLAGPNTGELFF

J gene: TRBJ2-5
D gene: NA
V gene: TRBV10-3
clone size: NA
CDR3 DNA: TGTGCCATCAGTGAGTCGAGTGGGGTTCAAGAGACCCAGTACTTC
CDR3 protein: CAISESSGVQETQYF

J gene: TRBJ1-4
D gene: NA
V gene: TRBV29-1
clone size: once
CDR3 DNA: TGCAGCGTAGCGGACAGCTCCGATGAAAAACTGTTTTTT
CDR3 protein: CSVADSSDEKLFF

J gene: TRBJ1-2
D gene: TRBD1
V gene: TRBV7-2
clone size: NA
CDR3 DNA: TGTGCCAGCAGCCGGGGGACAGGGGGGAACTATGGCTACACCTTC
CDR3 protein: CASSRGTGGNYGYTF

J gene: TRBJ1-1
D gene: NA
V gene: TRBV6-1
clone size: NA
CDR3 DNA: TGTGCCAGCAGTGAATCCCAGGGGTGGGACACTGAAGCTTTCTTT
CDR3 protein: CASSESQGWDTEAFF

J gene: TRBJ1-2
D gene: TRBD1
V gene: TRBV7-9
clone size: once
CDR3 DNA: TGTGCCAGCAGCTTAGGGCAGGGGGCTAACTATGGCTACACCTTC
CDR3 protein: CASSLGQGANYGYTF

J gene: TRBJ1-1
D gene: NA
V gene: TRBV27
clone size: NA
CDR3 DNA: TGTGCCAGCAGTTTCACCCTCGGGGGTCGGGCTTTCTTT
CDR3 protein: CASSFTLGGRAFF

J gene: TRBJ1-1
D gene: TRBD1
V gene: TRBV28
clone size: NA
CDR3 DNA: TGTGCCAGCAGTCCTAGGGGGCGGGGCACTGAAGCTTTCTTT
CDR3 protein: CASSPRGRGTEAFF

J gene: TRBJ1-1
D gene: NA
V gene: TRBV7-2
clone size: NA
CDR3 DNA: TGTGCCAGCAGCTTGCAGGGAGGGACTGAAGCTTTCTTT
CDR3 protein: CASSLQGGTEAFF

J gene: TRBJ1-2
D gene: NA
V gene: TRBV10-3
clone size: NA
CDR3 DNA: TGTGCCATCAGTAACCGTGGGGGGAGGAGCGATGGCTACACCTTC
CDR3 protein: CAISNRGGRSDGYTF

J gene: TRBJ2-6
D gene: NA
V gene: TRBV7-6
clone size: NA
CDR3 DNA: TGTGCCAGCAGCTTAGCGCTTGGGACTGGGGCCAACGTCCTGACTTTC
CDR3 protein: CASSLALGTGANVLTF

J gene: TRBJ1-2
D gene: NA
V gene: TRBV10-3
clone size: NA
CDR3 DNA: TGTGCCATCGGGGGTGGACCGTCCTATGGCTACACCTTC
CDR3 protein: CAIGGGPSYGYTF

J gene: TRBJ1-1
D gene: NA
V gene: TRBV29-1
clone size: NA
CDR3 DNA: TGCAGCTTTGGGGGTAAGGGGATGAACACTGAAGCTTTCTTC
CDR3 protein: CSFGGKGMNTEAFF

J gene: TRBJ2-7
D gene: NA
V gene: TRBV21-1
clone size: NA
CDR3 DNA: TGTGCCAGCAAGGACAGGGGGACAAACGAGCAGTACTTC
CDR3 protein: CASKDRGTNEQYF